This paragraph reports one TCR beta chain. This entry belongs to a study of shared clonotypes between healthy human individuals. Germline V lookup: CDR1 SGHAT, CDR2 FQNNGV. There are 14 residues in the CDR3. Trimming stripped 4 bases from V and 7 bases from J, with 15 bases between. Generated by immunoSEQ multiplex PCR, the TCRdb table keeps only in-frame clones and is missing some. The repertoire includes 600,000 to 750,000 clones, roughly 72% of them detected once, and about 1.7% sits in the top ten. Sequenced input: memory CD4+ T cells sorted from blood. Subset in this sample: CD45RA-negative fraction. This sequence was found in a woman younger than 45 in good health. This sequence joins TRBV11-2 and TRBJ2-3, with a weak D call TRBD2 (5 bases). CDR3 DNA: TGTGCCAGCAGCTCCCCTGTGGGGAGTCATACGCAGTATTTT. It specifies CASSSPVGSHTQYF. Full variable domain (missing parts from reference TRBV11-2 and TRBJ2-3): EAGVAQSPRYKIIEKRQSVAFWCNPISGHATLYWYQQILGQGPKLLIQFQNNGVVDDSQLPKDRFSAERLKGVDSTLKIQPAKLEDSAVYLCASSSPVGSHTQYFGPGTRLTVL.